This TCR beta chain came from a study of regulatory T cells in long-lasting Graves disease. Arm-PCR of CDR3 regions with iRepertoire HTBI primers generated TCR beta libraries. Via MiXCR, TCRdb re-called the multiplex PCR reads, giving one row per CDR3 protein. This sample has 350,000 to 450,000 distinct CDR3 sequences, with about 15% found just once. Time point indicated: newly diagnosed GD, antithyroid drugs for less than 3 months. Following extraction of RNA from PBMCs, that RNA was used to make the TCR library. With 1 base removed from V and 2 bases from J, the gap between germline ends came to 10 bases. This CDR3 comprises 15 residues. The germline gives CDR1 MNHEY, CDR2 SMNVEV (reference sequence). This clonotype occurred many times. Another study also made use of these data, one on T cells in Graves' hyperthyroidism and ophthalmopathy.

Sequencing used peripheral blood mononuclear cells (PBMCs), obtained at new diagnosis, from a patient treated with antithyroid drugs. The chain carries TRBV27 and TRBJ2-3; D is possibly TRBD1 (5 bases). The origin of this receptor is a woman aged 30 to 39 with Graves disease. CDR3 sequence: CASSLFRQLTDTQYF. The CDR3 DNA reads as TGTGCCAGCAGTTTATTTCGACAGCTCACAGATACGCAGTATTTT.